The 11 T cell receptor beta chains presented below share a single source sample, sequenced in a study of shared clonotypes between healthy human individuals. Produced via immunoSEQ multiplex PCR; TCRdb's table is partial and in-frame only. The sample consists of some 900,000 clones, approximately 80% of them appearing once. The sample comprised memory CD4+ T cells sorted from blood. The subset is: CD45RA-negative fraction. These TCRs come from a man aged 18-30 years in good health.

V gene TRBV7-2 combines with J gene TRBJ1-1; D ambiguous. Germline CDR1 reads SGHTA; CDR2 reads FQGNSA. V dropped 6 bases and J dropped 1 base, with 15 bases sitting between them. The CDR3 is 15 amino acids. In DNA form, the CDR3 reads TGTGCCAGCAGTGTCGCCGAGTTTGGGAACACTGAAGCTTTCTTT. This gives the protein CASSVAEFGNTEAFF.

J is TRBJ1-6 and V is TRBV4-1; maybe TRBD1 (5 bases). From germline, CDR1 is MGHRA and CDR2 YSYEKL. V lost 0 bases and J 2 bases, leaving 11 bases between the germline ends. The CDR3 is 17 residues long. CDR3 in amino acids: CASSQDRGDAYNSPLHF. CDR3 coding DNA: TGCGCCAGCAGCCAAGATCGCGGGGACGCCTATAATTCACCCCTCCACTTT.

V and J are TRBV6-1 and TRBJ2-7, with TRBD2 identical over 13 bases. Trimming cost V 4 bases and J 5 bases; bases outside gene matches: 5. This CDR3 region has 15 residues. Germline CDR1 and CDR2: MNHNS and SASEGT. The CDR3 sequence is CASSGRTSGRNEQYF. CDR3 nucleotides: TGTGCCAGCAGTGGCCGGACTAGCGGGAGAAACGAGCAGTACTTC.

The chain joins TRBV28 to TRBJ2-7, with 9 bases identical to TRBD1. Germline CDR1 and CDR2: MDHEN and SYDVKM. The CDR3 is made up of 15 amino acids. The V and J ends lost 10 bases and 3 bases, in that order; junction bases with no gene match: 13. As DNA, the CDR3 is TGTGCCATCAATCCCCCGGGACAGGGAATCTACGAGCAGTACTTC. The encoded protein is CAINPPGQGIYEQYF.

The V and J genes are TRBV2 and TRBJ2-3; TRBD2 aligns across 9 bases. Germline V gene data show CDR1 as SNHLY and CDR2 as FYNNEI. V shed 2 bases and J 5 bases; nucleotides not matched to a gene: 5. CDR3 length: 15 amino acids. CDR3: CASSEIAGEGDTQYF. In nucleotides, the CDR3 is TGTGCCAGCAGTGAAATAGCGGGAGAGGGAGATACGCAGTATTTT.

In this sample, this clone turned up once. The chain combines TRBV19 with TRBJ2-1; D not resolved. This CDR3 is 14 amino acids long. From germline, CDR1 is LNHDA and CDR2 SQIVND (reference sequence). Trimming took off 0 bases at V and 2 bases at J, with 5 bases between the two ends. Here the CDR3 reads CASSIDRPYNEQFF. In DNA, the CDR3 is TGTGCCAGTAGTATAGACAGGCCCTACAATGAGCAGTTCTTC. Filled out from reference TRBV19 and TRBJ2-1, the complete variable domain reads DGGITQSPKYLFRKEGQNVTLSCEQNLNHDAMYWYRQDPGQGLRLIYYSQIVNDFQKGDIAEGYSVSREKKESFPLTVTSAQKNPTAFYLCASSIDRPYNEQFFGPGTRLTVL.

The CDR3 spells CASSLTVDTEAFF. The CDR3 region has the DNA TGTGCCAGCAGCCTAACGGTTGACACTGAAGCTTTCTTT. V is TRBV14 and J is TRBJ1-1; D unresolved. The V end lost 4 bases, the J end lost 3 bases, and 9 bases lay between the germline ends. The CDR3 is made up of 13 amino acids. Germline values: CDR1 SGHDN, CDR2 FVKESK.

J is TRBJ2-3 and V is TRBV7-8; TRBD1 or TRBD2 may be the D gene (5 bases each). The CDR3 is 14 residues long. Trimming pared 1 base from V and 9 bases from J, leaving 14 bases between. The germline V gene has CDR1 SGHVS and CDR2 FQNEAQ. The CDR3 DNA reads TGTGCCAGCAGCTTAGTGACGGGACCTGAAACGCAGTATTTT. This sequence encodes CASSLVTGPETQYF.

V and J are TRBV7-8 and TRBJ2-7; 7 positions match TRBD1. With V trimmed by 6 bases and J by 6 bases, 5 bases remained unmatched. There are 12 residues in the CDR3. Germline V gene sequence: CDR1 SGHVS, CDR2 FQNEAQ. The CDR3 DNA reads TGTGCCAGCAGGCCCCACAGGGGCGAGCAGTACTTC. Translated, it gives CASRPHRGEQYF.

CDR3 sequence (DNA): TGTGCCAGCAGCGCTGCCGGGACACAAAATCAGCCCCAGCATTTT. Protein: CASSAAGTQNQPQHF. This chain links TRBV2 with TRBJ1-5, with a tentative D call TRBD1 (6 bases). CDR1 is SNHLY, CDR2 FYNNEI, per germline. Trimming took 6 bases from V and 4 from J, leaving 16 bases between them. The CDR3 totals 15 residues.

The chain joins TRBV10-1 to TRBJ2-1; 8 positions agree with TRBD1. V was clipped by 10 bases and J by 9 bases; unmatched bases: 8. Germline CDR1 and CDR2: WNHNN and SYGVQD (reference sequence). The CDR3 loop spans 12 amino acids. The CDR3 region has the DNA TGCGCCACCCGGACAGGGTTCGGTGAGCAGTTCTTC. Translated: CATRTGFGEQFF.